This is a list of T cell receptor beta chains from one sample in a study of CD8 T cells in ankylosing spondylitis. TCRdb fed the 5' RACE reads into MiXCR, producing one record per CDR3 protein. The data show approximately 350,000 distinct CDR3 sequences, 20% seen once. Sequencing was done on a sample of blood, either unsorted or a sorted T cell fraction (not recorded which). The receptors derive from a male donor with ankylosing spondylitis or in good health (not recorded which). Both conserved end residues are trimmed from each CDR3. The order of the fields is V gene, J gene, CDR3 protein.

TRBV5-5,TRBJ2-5,ASSYGGYQETQY
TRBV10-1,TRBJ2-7,ASSEDYSPYEQY
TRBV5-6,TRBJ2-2,ASSPPGQVNTGELF
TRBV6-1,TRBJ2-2,ASSPGRNLDTGELF
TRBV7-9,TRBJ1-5,ASGPAGANQPQH
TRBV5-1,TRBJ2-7,ASSLVEAVLTYEQY
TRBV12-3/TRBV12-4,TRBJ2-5,ASSLRDRVLRTQY
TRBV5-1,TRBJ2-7,ASSLADLSYEQY
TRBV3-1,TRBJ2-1,ASSPGTGVNNEQF
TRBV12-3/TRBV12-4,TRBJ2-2,ASSLAQALTGELF
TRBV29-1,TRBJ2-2,SAQISGELF
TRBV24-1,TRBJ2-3,ATSGDSSGVHTDTQY
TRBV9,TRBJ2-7,ASSVATGTGAYEQY
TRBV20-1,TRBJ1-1,SARSRLRQSSTEAF
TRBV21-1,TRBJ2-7,ASSKEVGQTSYEQY
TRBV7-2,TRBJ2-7,ASSPLGGFPSLYEQY
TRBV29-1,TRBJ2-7,SVEVFGTGGYEQY
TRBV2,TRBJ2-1,ASITPQETSDDNEQF
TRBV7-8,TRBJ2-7,ASSLWVWEQY
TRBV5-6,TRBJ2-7,ASSLFQGGLDEQY
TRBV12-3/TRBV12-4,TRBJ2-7,ASKAGLAGTYEQY
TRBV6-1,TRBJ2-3,ASSTSSGSTDTQY
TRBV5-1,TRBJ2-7,ASSLEGTHYEQY
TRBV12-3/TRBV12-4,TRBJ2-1,ASSARGGAVSYNEQF
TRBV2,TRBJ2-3,ASSAPTGVQDTQY
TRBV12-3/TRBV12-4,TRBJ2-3,ASSFAGGVGTDTQY
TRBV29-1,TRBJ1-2,SVHGHYGYT
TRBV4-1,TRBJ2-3,ASSPHDGAPSLQDTQY
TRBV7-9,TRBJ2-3,ASSSPARRDTQY
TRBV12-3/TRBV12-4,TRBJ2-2,ASSLVLPNTGELF
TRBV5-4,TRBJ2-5,ASSLGIDIAATQY
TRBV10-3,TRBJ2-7,AIRHSLAGGPSSYEQY
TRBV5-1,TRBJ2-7,ASSYWGDYEQY
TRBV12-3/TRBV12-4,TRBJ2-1,ASSLNAVGDEQF
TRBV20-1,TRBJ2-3,SARNRGTDTQY
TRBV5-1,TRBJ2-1,ASSSPTGNSHEQF
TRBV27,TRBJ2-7,ASRHGAGYIYEQY
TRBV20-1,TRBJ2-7,SARLAGGLPYEQY
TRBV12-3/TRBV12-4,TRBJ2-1,ASSPTGPVGGEQF
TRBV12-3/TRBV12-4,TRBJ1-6,ASSLAFGNSPLH
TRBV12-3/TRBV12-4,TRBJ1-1,ASSLAPGQGKNTEAF
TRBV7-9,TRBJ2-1,ASSPRLAAHNEQF
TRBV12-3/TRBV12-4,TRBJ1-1,ASSAGWNTEAF
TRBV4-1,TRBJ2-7,ASSQEEDRETYEQY